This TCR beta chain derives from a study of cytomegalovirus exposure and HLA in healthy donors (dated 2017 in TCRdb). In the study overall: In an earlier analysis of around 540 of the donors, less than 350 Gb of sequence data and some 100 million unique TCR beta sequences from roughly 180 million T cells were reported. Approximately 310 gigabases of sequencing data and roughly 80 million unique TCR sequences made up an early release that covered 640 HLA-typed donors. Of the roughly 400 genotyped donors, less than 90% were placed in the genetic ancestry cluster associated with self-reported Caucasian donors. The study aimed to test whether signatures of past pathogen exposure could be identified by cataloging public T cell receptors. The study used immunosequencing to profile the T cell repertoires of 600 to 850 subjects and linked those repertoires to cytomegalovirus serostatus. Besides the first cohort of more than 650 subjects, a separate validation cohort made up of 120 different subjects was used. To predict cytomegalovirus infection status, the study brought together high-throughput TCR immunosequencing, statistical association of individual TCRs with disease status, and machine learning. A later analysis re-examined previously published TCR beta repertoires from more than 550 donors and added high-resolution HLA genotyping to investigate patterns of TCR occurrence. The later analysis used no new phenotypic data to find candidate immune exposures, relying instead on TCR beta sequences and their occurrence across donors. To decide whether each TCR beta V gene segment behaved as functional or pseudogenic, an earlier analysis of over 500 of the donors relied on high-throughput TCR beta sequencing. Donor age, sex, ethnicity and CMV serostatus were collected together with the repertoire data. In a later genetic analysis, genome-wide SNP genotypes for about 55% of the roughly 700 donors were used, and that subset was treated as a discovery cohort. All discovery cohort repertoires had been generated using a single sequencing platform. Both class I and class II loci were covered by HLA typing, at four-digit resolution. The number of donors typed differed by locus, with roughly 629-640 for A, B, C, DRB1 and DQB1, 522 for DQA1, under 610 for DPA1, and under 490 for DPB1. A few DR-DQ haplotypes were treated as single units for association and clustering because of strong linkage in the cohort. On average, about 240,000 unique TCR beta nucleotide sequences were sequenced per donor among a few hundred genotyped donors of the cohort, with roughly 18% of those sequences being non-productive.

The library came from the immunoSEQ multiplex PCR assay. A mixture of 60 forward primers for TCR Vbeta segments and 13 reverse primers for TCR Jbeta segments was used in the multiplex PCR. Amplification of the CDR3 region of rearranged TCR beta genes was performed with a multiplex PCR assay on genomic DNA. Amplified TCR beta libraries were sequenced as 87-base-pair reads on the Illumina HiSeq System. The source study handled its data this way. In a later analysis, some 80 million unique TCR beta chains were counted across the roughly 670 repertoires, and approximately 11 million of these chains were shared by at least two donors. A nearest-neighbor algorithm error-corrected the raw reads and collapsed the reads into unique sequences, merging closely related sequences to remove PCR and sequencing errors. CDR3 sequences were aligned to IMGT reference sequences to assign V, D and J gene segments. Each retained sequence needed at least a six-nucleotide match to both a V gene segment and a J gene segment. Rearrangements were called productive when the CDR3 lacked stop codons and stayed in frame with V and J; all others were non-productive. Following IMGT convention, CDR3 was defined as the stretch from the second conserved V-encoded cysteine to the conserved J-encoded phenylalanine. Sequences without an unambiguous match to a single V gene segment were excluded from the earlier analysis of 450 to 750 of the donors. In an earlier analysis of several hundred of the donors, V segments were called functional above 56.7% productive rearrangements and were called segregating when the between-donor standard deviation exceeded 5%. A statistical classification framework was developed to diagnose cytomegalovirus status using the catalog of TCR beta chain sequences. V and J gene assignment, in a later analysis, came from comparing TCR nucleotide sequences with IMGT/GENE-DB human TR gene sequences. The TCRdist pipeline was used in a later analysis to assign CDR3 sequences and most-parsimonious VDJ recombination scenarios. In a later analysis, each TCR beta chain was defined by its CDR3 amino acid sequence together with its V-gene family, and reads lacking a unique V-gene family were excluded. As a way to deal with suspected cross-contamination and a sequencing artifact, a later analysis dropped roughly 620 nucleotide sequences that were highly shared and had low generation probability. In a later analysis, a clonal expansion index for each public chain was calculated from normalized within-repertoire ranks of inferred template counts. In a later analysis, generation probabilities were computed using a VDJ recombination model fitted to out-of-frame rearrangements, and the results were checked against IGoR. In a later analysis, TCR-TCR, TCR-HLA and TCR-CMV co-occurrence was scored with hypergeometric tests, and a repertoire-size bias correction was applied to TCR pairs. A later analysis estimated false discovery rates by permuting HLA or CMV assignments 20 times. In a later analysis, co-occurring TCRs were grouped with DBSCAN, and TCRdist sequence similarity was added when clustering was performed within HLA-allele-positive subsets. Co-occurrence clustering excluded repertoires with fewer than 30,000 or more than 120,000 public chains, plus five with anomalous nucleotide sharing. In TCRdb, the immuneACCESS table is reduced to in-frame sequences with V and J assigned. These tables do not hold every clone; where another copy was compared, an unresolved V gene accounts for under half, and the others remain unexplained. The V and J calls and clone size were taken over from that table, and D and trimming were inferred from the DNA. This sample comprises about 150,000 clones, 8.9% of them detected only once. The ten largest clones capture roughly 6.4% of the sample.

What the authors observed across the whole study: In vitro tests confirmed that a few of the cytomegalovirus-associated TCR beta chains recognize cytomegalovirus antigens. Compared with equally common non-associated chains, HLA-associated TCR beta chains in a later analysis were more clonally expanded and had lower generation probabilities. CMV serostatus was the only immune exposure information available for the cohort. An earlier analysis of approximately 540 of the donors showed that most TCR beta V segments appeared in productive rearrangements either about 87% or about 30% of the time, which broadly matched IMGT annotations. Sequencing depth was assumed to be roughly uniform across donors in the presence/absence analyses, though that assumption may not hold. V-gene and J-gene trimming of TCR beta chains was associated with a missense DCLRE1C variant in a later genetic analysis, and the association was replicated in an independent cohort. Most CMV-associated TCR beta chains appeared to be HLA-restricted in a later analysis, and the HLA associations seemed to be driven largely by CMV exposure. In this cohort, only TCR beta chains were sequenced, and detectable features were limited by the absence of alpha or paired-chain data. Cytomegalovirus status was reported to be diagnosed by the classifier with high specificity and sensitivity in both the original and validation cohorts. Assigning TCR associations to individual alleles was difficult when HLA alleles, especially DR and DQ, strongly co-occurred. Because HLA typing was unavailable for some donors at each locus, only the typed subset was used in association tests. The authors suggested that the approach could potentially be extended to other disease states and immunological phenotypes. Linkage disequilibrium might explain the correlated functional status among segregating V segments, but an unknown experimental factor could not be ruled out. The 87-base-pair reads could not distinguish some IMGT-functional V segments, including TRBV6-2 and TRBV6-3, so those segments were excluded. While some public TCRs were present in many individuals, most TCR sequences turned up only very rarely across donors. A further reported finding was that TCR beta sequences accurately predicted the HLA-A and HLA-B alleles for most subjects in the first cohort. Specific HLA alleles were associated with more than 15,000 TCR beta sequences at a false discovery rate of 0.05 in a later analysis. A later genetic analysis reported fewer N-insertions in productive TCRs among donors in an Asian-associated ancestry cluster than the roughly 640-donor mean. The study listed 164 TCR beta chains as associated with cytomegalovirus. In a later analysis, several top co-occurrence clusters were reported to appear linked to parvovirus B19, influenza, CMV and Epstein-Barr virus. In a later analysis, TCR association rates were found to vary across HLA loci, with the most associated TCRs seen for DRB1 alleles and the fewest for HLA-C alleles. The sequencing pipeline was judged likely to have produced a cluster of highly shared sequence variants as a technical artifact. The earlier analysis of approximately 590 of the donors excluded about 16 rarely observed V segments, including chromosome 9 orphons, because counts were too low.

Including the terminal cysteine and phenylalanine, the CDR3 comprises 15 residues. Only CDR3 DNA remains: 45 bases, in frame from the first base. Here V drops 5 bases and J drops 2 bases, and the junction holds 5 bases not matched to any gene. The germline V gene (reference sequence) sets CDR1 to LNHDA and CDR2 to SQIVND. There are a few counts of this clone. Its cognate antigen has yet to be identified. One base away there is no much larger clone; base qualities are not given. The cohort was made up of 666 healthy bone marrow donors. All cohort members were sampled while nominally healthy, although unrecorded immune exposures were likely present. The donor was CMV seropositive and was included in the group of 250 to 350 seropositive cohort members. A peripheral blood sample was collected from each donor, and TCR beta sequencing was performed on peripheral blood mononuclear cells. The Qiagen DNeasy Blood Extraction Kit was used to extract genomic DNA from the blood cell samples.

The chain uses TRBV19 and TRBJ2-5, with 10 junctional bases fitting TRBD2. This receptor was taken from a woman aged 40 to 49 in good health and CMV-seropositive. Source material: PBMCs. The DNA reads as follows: TGTGCCAGTAGTCAGCGGGGGGGAACTCAAGAGACCCAGTACTTC. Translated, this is CASSQRGGTQETQYF.